The T cell receptor (beta chain) described here comes from a study of T cell repertoires in cytomegalovirus infection. TCRdb redid the calling of the reads with MiXCR, one entry per CDR3 protein. The profile shows about 140,000 distinct CDR3 sequences, 5.5% to 7% of them singletons. V was pared by 5 bases and J by 0 bases, with 11 bases between. Per the germline V gene, CDR1 is SGHTA and CDR2 is FQGNSA. The CDR3 sequence is 15 residues long. This clonotype occurred many times. The specimen was PBMCs. The V call is TRBV7-2, the J call TRBJ2-4; D remains ambiguous. The TCR was taken from a human donor in good health (CMV status not recorded). Some clones in this sample may be carry-over from other donors' samples. This CDR3 reads CASSPPGLAKNIQYF. CDR3 DNA: TGTGCCAGCAGCCCTCCGGGCCTAGCCAAAAACATTCAGTACTTC.